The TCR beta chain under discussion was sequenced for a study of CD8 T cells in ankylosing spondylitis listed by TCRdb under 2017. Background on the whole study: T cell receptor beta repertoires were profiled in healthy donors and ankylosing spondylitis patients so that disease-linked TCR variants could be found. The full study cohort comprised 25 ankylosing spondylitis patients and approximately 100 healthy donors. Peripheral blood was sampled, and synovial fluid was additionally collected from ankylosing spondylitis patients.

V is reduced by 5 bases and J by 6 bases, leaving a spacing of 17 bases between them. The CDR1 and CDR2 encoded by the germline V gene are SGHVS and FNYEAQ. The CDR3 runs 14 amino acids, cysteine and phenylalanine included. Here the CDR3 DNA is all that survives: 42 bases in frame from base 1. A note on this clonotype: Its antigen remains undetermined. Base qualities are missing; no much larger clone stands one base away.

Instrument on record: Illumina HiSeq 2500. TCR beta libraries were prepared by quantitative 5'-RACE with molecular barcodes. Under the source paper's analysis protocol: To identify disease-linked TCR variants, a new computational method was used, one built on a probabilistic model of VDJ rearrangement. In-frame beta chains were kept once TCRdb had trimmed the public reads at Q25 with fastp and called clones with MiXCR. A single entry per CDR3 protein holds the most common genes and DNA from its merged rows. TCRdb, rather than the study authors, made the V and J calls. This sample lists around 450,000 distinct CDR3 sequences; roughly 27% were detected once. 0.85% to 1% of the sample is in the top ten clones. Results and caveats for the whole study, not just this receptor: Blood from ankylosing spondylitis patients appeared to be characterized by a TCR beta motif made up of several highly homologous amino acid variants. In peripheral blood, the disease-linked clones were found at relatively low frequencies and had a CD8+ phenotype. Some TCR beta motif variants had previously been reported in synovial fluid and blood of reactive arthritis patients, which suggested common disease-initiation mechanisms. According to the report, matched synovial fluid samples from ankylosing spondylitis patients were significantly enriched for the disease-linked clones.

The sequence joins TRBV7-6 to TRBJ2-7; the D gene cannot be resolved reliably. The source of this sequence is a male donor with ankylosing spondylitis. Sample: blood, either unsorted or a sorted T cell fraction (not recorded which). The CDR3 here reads CASSNGPAFGEQYF. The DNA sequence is TGTGCCAGCAGCAACGGCCCAGCATTCGGCGAGCAGTACTTC. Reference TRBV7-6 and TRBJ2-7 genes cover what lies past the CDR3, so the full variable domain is GAGVSQSPRYKVTKRGQDVALRCDPISGHVSLYWYRQALGQGPEFLTYFNYEAQQDKSGLPNDRFSAERPEGSISTLTIQRTEQRDSAMYRCASSNGPAFGEQYFGPGTRLTVT.